This T cell receptor (beta chain) was recovered during a study of blood T cells in healthy people across ages. Alongside a J-beta primer mix, a sample-barcoded 5' primer served in a second PCR lasting about 7 to 12 cycles. Every sample gave at least 3 million paired-end reads containing CDR3. TCRdb redid the calling of the 5' RACE reads with MiXCR, one entry per CDR3 protein. The sample carries 1.2 million to 1.5 million distinct CDR3 sequences, roughly 40% recorded once. This clonotype was sampled from a woman in her late teens or twenties in good health. Source material: blood.

DNA of the CDR3: TGTGCCAGCAGCGACAGTGGTTCTAACTATGGCTACACCTTC. As protein: CASSDSGSNYGYTF. This chain connects TRBV27 to TRBJ1-2, with a tentative D call TRBD1 (5 bases). V was clipped by 6 bases and J by 0 bases, with 11 bases between them. Per germline, CDR1 MNHEY and CDR2 SMNVEV (reference sequence). This CDR3 contains 14 residues.